This passage covers 23 T cell receptor beta chains from one sample sequenced in a study of blood T cell repertoires in COVID-19. The assay was immunoSEQ multiplex PCR, and TCRdb's table has in-frame clones only and misses some. The sample gives 150,000 or so clones, around 89% of which show up once; 0.95% to 1.5% is in the top ten. Sequenced input: PBMCs or T cells enriched from blood (not recorded which). The receptors were sampled from a woman in her twenties or thirties with acute COVID-19.

This chain uses TRBV27 with TRBJ2-1, with 8 positions matching TRBD1. CDR3 length: 13 amino acids. CDR1 is MNHEY, CDR2 SMNVEV, per germline (reference sequence). After removal of 6 bases from V and 9 bases from J, the junction contained 7 bases not matched to a gene. The CDR3 region has the DNA TGTGCCAGCAGGGACAGGGCTTTCAGTGAGCAGTTCTTC. It codes for CASRDRAFSEQFF.

The rearrangement joins TRBV5-4 to TRBJ2-5; D ambiguous. Trimming took 0 bases from V and 5 from J, leaving 8 bases between them. Germline CDR1 and CDR2: SGHNT and YYREEE (reference sequence). This CDR3 comprises 13 residues. DNA of the CDR3: TGTGCCAGCAGCTTGGGATCCGGGGAGACCCAGTACTTC. Amino acid sequence: CASSLGSGETQYF.

V usage is TRBV7-2 and J usage is TRBJ1-2; D gene ambiguous. Trimming stripped 1 base from V and 5 bases from J, with 17 bases between. The CDR3 covers 16 residues. Germline V gene data show CDR1 as SGHTA and CDR2 as FQGNSA. The CDR3 spells CASSLVSGFAIYGYTF. CDR3 in DNA: TGTGCCAGCAGCTTAGTTTCGGGTTTCGCGATTTATGGCTACACCTTC.

The chain links TRBV5-1 to TRBJ1-5; D is perhaps TRBD1 (6 bases). V was shortened by 0 bases and J by 4 bases, with 8 bases between the two germline ends. Germline V gene data show CDR1 as SGHRS and CDR2 as YFSETQ. The CDR3 has 14 amino acids. CDR3 region: CASSLEGENQPQHF. The CDR3 nucleotides read TGCGCCAGCAGCTTGGAGGGGGAAAATCAGCCCCAGCATTTT. Based on the CDR3 plus reference TRBV5-1 and TRBJ1-5, the full variable domain is KAGVTQTPRYLIKTRGQQVTLSCSPISGHRSVSWYQQTPGQGLQFLFEYFSETQRNKGNFPGRFSGRQFSNSRSEMNVSTLELGDSALYLCASSLEGENQPQHFGDGTRLSIL.

V and J are TRBV11-3 and TRBJ1-1, with 9 bases aligning to TRBD1. In germline, CDR1 is SGHNT, CDR2 YENEEA. This CDR3 spans 15 amino acids. V lost 5 bases, J lost 4 bases, and 8 bases stayed unmatched. The CDR3 nucleotides read TGTGCCAGCAGCAGTACAGGGGGCGTCGGCACTGAAGCTTTCTTT. Its protein product is CASSSTGGVGTEAFF.

This sequence joins TRBV5-6 and TRBJ2-7, with 7 bases fitting TRBD2. CDR3 length equals 16 residues. Germline values: CDR1 SGHDT, CDR2 YYEEEE. The junction had 10 bases not matched to a gene; V was cut back by 4 bases and J by 0 bases. The CDR3 spells CASSPGGGTVSYEQYF. CDR3 nucleotides: TGTGCCAGCAGCCCTGGGGGGGGGACGGTCTCCTACGAGCAGTACTTC.

V gene TRBV29-1 combines with J gene TRBJ2-3, with 11 nucleotides matching TRBD2. After removal of 6 bases from V and 6 bases from J, the junction contained 11 bases not matched to a gene. The CDR3 runs to 15 residues. Germline CDR1 SQVTM, CDR2 ANQGSEA. As DNA, the CDR3 is TGCAGCGTGCCGGGGCTAGCGGGAGGAGGGGATACGCAGTATTTT. Protein product: CSVPGLAGGGDTQYF.

The chain has TRBV13 and TRBJ2-3; 11 bases are shared with TRBD2. J was trimmed by 5 bases and V by 5 bases; bases with no gene match: 12. Germline-derived CDR1 and CDR2 are PRHDT and FYEKMQ (reference sequence). This CDR3 comprises 17 residues. The CDR3 DNA follows: TGTGCCAGCAGCAGCAACTTAGCGGGAGGGCCCGGAGATACGCAGTATTTT. Translating it yields CASSSNLAGGPGDTQYF.

This clone turned up a few times. The chain links TRBV6-2 or TRBV6-3 to TRBJ2-7, with D maybe TRBD1 (5 bases). This CDR3 is 16 amino acids long. V dropped 3 bases and J dropped 4 bases, with 19 bases sitting between them. Germline V gene sequence: CDR1 MNHEY, CDR2 SVGEGT. The CDR3 region has the DNA TGTGCCAGCAGTTATGAGTCGTCAAGGGGTGATTACGAGCAGTACTTC. It is translated as CASSYESSRGDYEQYF.

J is TRBJ1-2 and V is TRBV3-1 (or the pseudogene TRBV3-2); 7 bases match TRBD1. J lost 7 bases, V lost 8 bases, and 22 bases had no gene match. Germline CDR1 and CDR2: LGHDT and YNNKEL (reference sequence). This CDR3 has 17 amino acids. DNA of the CDR3: TGTGCCAGCCGTGGTTCCGGGACAGACGCTAAAATGGGTGGCTACACCTTC. Translated, it gives CASRGSGTDAKMGGYTF.

V is TRBV7-9 and J is TRBJ2-7; 9 bases fit TRBD2. This CDR3 has 15 residues. Germline V gene sequence: CDR1 SEHNR, CDR2 FQNEAQ (reference sequence). With 3 bases clipped from V and 5 bases from J, the junction kept 8 bases outside the gene matches. In DNA form, the CDR3 reads TGTGCCAGCAGCTTTGGCTCTAGCGGGATCGACGAGCAGTACTTC. It yields the protein CASSFGSSGIDEQYF.

The genes are TRBV5-1 and TRBJ1-4; 9 bases map to TRBD1. From germline, CDR1 is SGHRS and CDR2 YFSETQ. The CDR3 covers 19 residues. V gave up 1 base and J gave up 5 bases; unmatched junction bases: 15. DNA of the CDR3: TGCGCCAGCAGCTTGCATGGGATAGTGGGGGACAGGGCAAATGAAAAACTGTTTTTT. This codes for CASSLHGIVGDRANEKLFF.

The rearrangement uses TRBV11-3 and TRBJ2-1; possible D gene TRBD2, 5 bases. Trimming removed 2 bases from V and 6 bases from J, with 11 bases in between. The CDR3 loop spans 14 amino acids. Germline loops: CDR1 SGHNT, CDR2 YENEEA. The CDR3 DNA follows: TGTGCCAGCAGCTTAACATACGGGATCAATGAGCAGTTCTTC. Its protein is CASSLTYGINEQFF.

This rearrangement joins TRBV7-2 to TRBJ1-3, with a weak D call TRBD1 (6 bases). Germline V gene data show CDR1 as SGHTA and CDR2 as FQGNSA. This CDR3 is built from 15 residues. Trimming took off 3 bases at V and 0 bases at J, with 9 bases between the two ends. The CDR3 sequence is CASSFTQGSGNTIYF. For the CDR3, the DNA is TGTGCCAGCAGCTTTACACAGGGCTCTGGAAACACCATATATTTT.

The rearrangement joins TRBV28 to TRBJ2-1; 11 bases agree with TRBD2. The CDR3 is made up of 16 amino acids. The germline CDR1 and CDR2 sequences are MDHEN and SYDVKM. V shed 6 bases, J shed 5 bases, and the junction held 9 bases outside the gene matches. For the CDR3, the DNA is TGTGCCAGCAGGTCCACTAGCGGGAGCATCCACAATGAGCAGTTCTTC. As protein: CASRSTSGSIHNEQFF.

This chain joins TRBV28 and TRBJ2-7, with a possible D match to TRBD1 (5 bases). The V gene's germline CDR1 is MDHEN and CDR2 SYDVKM. The CDR3 has 12 amino acids. The germline V and J ends were trimmed by 5 bases and 3 bases, with 8 bases remaining between them. The CDR3 DNA reads as TGTGCCAGCAGTCCGGACATCTACGAGCAGTACTTC. It codes for CASSPDIYEQYF.

The V gene is TRBV10-3, the J gene TRBJ1-2; TRBD1 aligns across 8 bases. V dropped 8 bases and J dropped 8; count of bases not matched to a gene: 13. Germline CDR1 is ENHRY and CDR2 is SYGVKD. This CDR3 has 14 amino acids. The CDR3, as DNA: TGTGCCATCGGACTGGACAGGGACCAGGAGGGCTACACCTTC. Its protein is CAIGLDRDQEGYTF.

The genes are TRBV7-9 and TRBJ1-5; D perhaps matches TRBD1 (5 bases). This CDR3 comprises 15 residues. Germline V gives CDR1 SEHNR, CDR2 FQNEAQ (reference sequence). Trimming removed 2 bases at V and 5 bases at J, with 13 bases between. The CDR3 spells CASSLREGEDQPQHF. The CDR3 coding sequence is TGTGCCAGCAGCTTAAGGGAAGGGGAGGATCAGCCCCAGCATTTT. Looking up the rest from reference TRBV7-9 and TRBJ1-5 gives the full variable domain: DTGVSQNPRHKITKRGQNVTFRCDPISEHNRLYWYRQTLGQGPEFLTYFQNEAQLEKSRLLSDRFSAERPKGSFSTLEIQRTEQGDSAMYLCASSLREGEDQPQHFGDGTRLSIL.

V and J are TRBV27 and TRBJ1-6; D is possibly TRBD1 (5 bases). The CDR3 sequence is 13 residues long. The V end lost 6 bases, the J end lost 7 bases, and 10 bases lay between the germline ends. Per the germline V gene, CDR1 is MNHEY and CDR2 is SMNVEV (reference sequence). The CDR3 DNA is TGTGCCAGCAGCGGAGGGGCAAATTCACCCCTCCACTTT. Its protein is CASSGGANSPLHF.

This chain links TRBV28 with TRBJ1-6, with D possibly being TRBD1 (6 bases). The germline V and J ends were trimmed by 8 bases and 8 bases, with 16 bases remaining between them. Germline loops: CDR1 MDHEN, CDR2 SYDVKM. This CDR3 spans 14 amino acids. For the CDR3, the DNA is TGTGCCAGCGTATGGGGGGGCTGGGATTCACCCCTCCACTTT. Its protein product is CASVWGGWDSPLHF.

This rearrangement joins TRBV28 to TRBJ1-1; tentatively, D is TRBD1 (6 bases). The V end lost 3 bases, the J end lost 2 bases, and 10 bases lay between the germline ends. The CDR3 has 14 residues. Germline V gene data show CDR1 as MDHEN and CDR2 as SYDVKM. The CDR3 DNA follows: TGTGCCAGCAGTTTTGAGGGGGTAAACACTGAAGCTTTCTTT. Protein: CASSFEGVNTEAFF.

V gene TRBV27 combines with J gene TRBJ2-5; D gene ambiguous. In germline, CDR1 is MNHEY, CDR2 SMNVEV (reference sequence). The CDR3 has 11 residues. Trimming removed 3 bases from V and 10 bases from J, with 9 bases in between. CDR3 in DNA: TGTGCCAGCAGTTTGGGCCCCGACCAGTACTTC. Translated, it gives CASSLGPDQYF.

The J gene is TRBJ1-5, the V gene TRBV19, with TRBD1 identical over 7 bases. CDR1 and CDR2 from the germline V gene are LNHDA and SQIVND (reference sequence). The V and J ends lost 3 bases and 5 bases, in that order; junction bases with no gene match: 7. There are 15 residues in the CDR3. CDR3 DNA: TGTGCCAGTAGTATTCTGAGACAGGGCTATCAGCCCCAGCATTTT. This sequence encodes CASSILRQGYQPQHF.